Listed here is a single T cell receptor beta chain. It lacks a known antigen. Base qualities are not at hand, and no much larger clone is one base apart. Collaborating institutions collected whole blood in K2EDTA tubes following their own protocols. For TCRbeta analysis, collaborator samples were shipped as frozen whole blood, as isolated PBMCs, or as DNA extracted from either sample type. The record originates from a study of blood T cell repertoires in COVID-19 (dated by TCRdb to 2018 to 2021). Background on the whole study: The collaborator samples originated in the United States, Italy and Spain and spanned the acute and convalescent phases of COVID-19. The prospective study material was composed of cDNA or gDNA derived from T cells, B-cell-depleted T cells, or PBMCs. Subjects who had been exposed to COVID-19, were actively infected with it, or had recovered from it provided the deeply sampled blood TCRbeta repertoires that made up the dataset. The repertoires were released in a freely available public database intended as a resource for research on the immune response to SARS-CoV-2. Samples were obtained from the ongoing ImmuneRACE study (first 160 participants) and from about 1,300 subjects provided by 6 global collaborators. A de-identified subject ID, COVID-19 status, age in years and sex were almost always included in the sample metadata. Where available, HLA class I and class II types were obtained from metadata supplied by the sample provider rather than from assay-based typing. Broad study findings and their caveats: Clinical and demographic metadata were provided uncurated, with the amount varying by source and participant.

Its CDR3 holds 19 amino acids, cysteine through phenylalanine. Of all the DNA, just the CDR3 is kept, 57 bases in frame from base 1. V is reduced by 3 bases and J by 4 bases, leaving a spacing of 27 bases between them. From a lookup of the germline V gene, CDR1 and CDR2 are KGHSH and LQKENI. TCRbeta CDR3 regions were amplified from genomic DNA by means of the immunoSEQ Assay, a bias-controlled multiplex PCR. The authors processed their data as follows. The number of nucleated cells in each sample was estimated by amplification of reference gene primers within the assay. To quantify the absolute abundance of each unique TCRbeta CDR3 rearrangement, sequence reads were collapsed and filtered. For each sample, productive Simpson clonality was calculated as the square root of Simpson's diversity index over productive rearrangements. TCRdb carries this immuneACCESS record with in-frame sequences only. Its versions omit some clonotypes, under half of them owing to an unresolved V gene in the studies checked, with the rest unexplained. V, J and clone size reflect that table, while D and trimming were determined from the DNA. The sample profile shows roughly 79,000 clones; about nine tenths of them were found once. The ten largest make up around 6.3% of the sample.

The rearranged segments are TRBV18 and TRBJ1-2, with TRBD1 as a weak D call on 5 bases. The TCR originated in a woman between 50 and 59 years old with acute or convalescent COVID-19. Sequenced sample: peripheral blood. The DNA reads TGTGCCAGCTCACCCCGGGGGACCGGGACGGCTCCCACCCTCTATGGCTACACCTTC. It translates as CASSPRGTGTAPTLYGYTF.